This TCR beta chain was retrieved from a study of T cells in Graves' hyperthyroidism and ophthalmopathy. The CDR3 is made up of 15 amino acids. Trimming at V came to 3 bases and at J to 7 bases, leaving 7 bases not matched to a gene. Amplified TCR beta CDR3 regions came from RNA transcripts. During a first-round RT-PCR of the TCR CDR3, the HTBI primer set was used. MiXCR was run by TCRdb on the multiplex PCR reads, yielding one entry per CDR3 protein. The table shows 400,000 or so distinct CDR3 sequences, with roughly 15% occurring only once. In its sample, this clonotype was seen many times. This TCR was recovered from a woman aged 25-40 years with Graves' ophthalmopathy. The sample taken for sequencing was blood. The chain combines TRBV12-3 or TRBV12-4 with TRBJ2-1; 9 nucleotides agree with TRBD1. The CDR3 DNA is TGTGCCAGCAGTTTCCCGGACAGGGGAAAAAATGAGCAGTTCTTC. This gives the protein CASSFPDRGKNEQFF.